What follows describes a single TCR beta chain. The data are from a study of CD8+CD57+ T cells in acquired aplastic anemia. CD8+CD57+ cell expansion, shown by flow cytometry, had occurred in the patients selected for sequencing. For CDR3 and TCR beta VDJ profiling, genomic DNA was the template used. From the reads, TCRdb called clonotypes with MiXCR, one entry per CDR3 protein. Of roughly 160,000 distinct CDR3 sequences in the sample, under 55% are singletons; the top ten hold approximately 3%. The sequenced sample was sorted CD4+, CD8+, or CD8+CD57+ T cells (not recorded which) from PBMCs. The clonotype comes from a human donor with aplastic anemia.

Written as DNA, the CDR3 is TGCAGTGCTAGGGGTGCGGGGGAGACCCAGTACTTC. Translated, it gives CSARGAGETQYF. The chain couples TRBV20-1 to TRBJ2-5; TRBD2 is a possible D gene (6 bases). The CDR3 length is 12 residues. The V gene's germline CDR1 is DFQATT and CDR2 SNEGSKA (reference sequence). V was trimmed by 3 bases and J by 5 bases, leaving 10 bases between them.